One T cell receptor beta chain is described in this entry. What it recognizes is unknown. This specimen comes from a study of PD-1 blockade in classical Hodgkin lymphoma. Across the study: Treatment was intravenous nivolumab, 3 mg/kg every 2 weeks, until progression.

Findings of the study overall: Possible causes of repertoire differences, disease activity or prior therapy, remain undefined. Patients who responded completely had about the same baseline diversity as newly diagnosed patients. Healthy donors were reported to have higher baseline TCR diversity than newly diagnosed patients.

Brentuximab vedotin exposure varied, and every patient relapsed after autologous stem cell transplantation. The length of the CDR3 is 14 residues. The germline CDR1 and CDR2 sequences are SEHNR and FQNEAQ (reference sequence). The V and J ends lost 5 bases and 1 base respectively, with 11 bases between them. Data came from immunoSEQ multiplex PCR; TCRdb stores just in-frame clones and leaves some out. This sample carries about 24,000 clones, approximately 80% of them seen once, and the ten largest clones take approximately 6.4%. The source material was peripheral blood mononuclear cells (PBMCs), sampled at baseline. The rearrangement joins TRBV7-9 to TRBJ1-1; D remains ambiguous. The sequence was collected from a human donor with classical Hodgkin lymphoma. The CDR3 sequence: CASSQLRKNTEAFF. In DNA, the CDR3 is TGTGCCAGCAGCCAGTTACGGAAGAACACTGAAGCTTTCTTT.